This T cell receptor (beta chain) was sequenced during a study of siplizumab effects on memory and regulatory T cells. Overall study results and limits: Suppressive activity of Tregs proliferating in siplizumab cultures remained unconfirmed.

CDR1 and CDR2 from the germline V gene are SGHRS and YFSETQ. The CDR3 loop spans 11 amino acids. V gave up 0 bases and J gave up 10 bases, with 4 bases separating them. Each sample had about 100,000 TCR templates assayed. TCRdb keeps only in-frame clones here, not all; method: immunoSEQ multiplex PCR. The repertoire includes around 110,000 clones, approximately 94% of them detected once, and under 2% sits in the top ten. Worth noting for this clone: Its antigen remains unknown.

The sequence came from a human donor in good health. The chain is built from TRBV5-1 and TRBJ1-4; D gene unclear. Sequences were obtained from non-Treg CD4+ T cells sorted from blood. The CDR3 sequence is CASSLGGKLFF. The CDR3 coding sequence is TGCGCCAGCAGCTTGGGGGGAAAACTGTTTTTT.